The 20 T cell receptor beta chains in this list originate from one sample, sequenced in a study of tumor-infiltrating lymphocytes in oesophageal squamous cell carcinoma. TCRdb used MiXCR to reprocess the PCR reads, holding one entry per CDR3 protein. The sample gives 16,000 or so distinct CDR3 sequences, about 40% of which show up once; under 50% is in the top ten. Sequenced: blood. All receptors come from a female donor with esophageal squamous cell carcinoma.

This clonotype was counted a single time. The V call is TRBV6-5, the J call TRBJ2-4; the match to TRBD2 covers 13 bases. CDR3 size: 15 residues. J lost 3 bases, V lost 6 bases, and 2 bases had no gene match. Per the germline V gene, CDR1 is MNHEY and CDR2 is SVGAGI. In DNA, the CDR3 is TGTGCCAGCAGCACTAGCGGGAGGGGCAAAAACATTCAGTACTTC. As protein: CASSTSGRGKNIQYF.

The sample holds many counts of this clonotype. The chain uses TRBV3-1 and TRBJ2-1; the D call may be TRBD1 or TRBD2 (6 bases each). V was clipped by 0 bases and J by 12 bases, with 12 bases between them. This CDR3 contains 13 residues. In germline, CDR1 is LGHDT, CDR2 YNNKEL (reference sequence). CDR3 DNA sequence: TGTGCCAGCAGCCAAGATCGGGGGCTTTGGCAGTTCTTC. This codes for CASSQDRGLWQFF.

This sequence joins TRBV7-2 and TRBJ2-3, with 8 bases identical to TRBD1. The CDR3 runs 16 residues. CDR1 is SGHTA and CDR2 is FQGNSA in the germline V gene. Trimming at V came to 5 bases and at J to 5 bases, leaving 12 bases not matched to a gene. The CDR3 reads CASSPWTGKGGDTQYF. The CDR3 DNA follows: TGTGCCAGCAGCCCGTGGACAGGGAAGGGGGGAGATACGCAGTATTTT.

By sample share, this clonotype is medium-sized (0.01 to 0.1%). The rearrangement links TRBV12-3 or TRBV12-4 to TRBJ2-2, with TRBD1 matching 7 bases. This CDR3 region has 15 residues. The V segment lost 5 bases and the J segment 4 bases; nucleotides outside the gene matches: 7. Here the CDR3 DNA reads TGTGCCAGCAGTATTCGACAGGGCGGCACCGGGGAGCTGTTTTTT. The encoded protein is CASSIRQGGTGELFF.

Many counts were recorded for this clonotype. The chain joins TRBV2 to TRBJ2-2, with TRBD2 matching 12 bases. In germline, CDR1 is SNHLY, CDR2 FYNNEI. The CDR3 has 16 amino acids. The junction had 7 bases not matched to a gene; V was cut back by 6 bases and J by 5 bases. DNA of the CDR3: TGTGCCAGCAGCCAGACTAGCGGGGGACGGACCGGGGAGCTGTTTTTT. Residues: CASSQTSGGRTGELFF.

This clonotype was seen a few times. The chain joins TRBV5-6 to TRBJ1-6; a possible D gene is TRBD1 (5 bases). The CDR3 is 17 amino acids. V lost 2 bases to trimming and J lost 0 bases, with 12 bases between them. Germline V gene lookup returns CDR1 SGHDT and CDR2 YYEEEE. CDR3 DNA sequence: TGTGCCAGCAGCTTAAACGCAGGGACCTCCTATAATTCACCCCTCCACTTT. Amino acid sequence: CASSLNAGTSYNSPLHF.

The chain links TRBV7-2 to TRBJ2-3; possible D gene TRBD2, 5 bases. V lost 4 bases, J lost 0 bases, and 8 bases lay in between. CDR1 is SGHTA and CDR2 is FQGNSA in the germline V gene. The CDR3 spans 14 residues. CDR3 protein: CASSSDSSTDTQYF. The CDR3 nucleotides are TGTGCCAGCAGCTCGGACTCGAGCACAGATACGCAGTATTTT.

This clonotype has a count of ten or more. The chain joins TRBV6-1 to TRBJ1-1; D ambiguous. This CDR3 comprises 14 residues. The V and J ends lost 4 bases and 1 base respectively, with 10 bases between them. Germline V CDR1 and CDR2: MNHNS, SASEGT. CDR3 sequence: CASSGLAQNTEAFF. The CDR3 DNA is TGTGCCAGCAGTGGTTTGGCCCAGAACACTGAAGCTTTCTTT.

Many counts were recorded for this clonotype. This sequence joins TRBV5-1 and TRBJ1-4; D uncertain. V was shortened by 0 bases and J by 7 bases, with 10 bases between the two germline ends. Germline V gene sequence: CDR1 SGHRS, CDR2 YFSETQ. The length of the CDR3 is 14 residues. CDR3 nucleotides: TGCGCCAGCAGCTTGGGACGACGGGCTGAAAAACTGTTTTTT. Protein sequence: CASSLGRRAEKLFF.

J is TRBJ2-3 and V is TRBV24-1, with 8 bases lining up with TRBD1. The end of the DNA is better explained by TRBJ2-1, so the J call may be wrong. Germline V gives CDR1 KGHDR, CDR2 SFDVKD. The CDR3 covers 15 residues. CDR3 DNA sequence: TGTGCCACCGGACAGGGAGTAACGAAGTTCAATGAGCAGTTCTTC. Protein product: CATGQGVTKFNEQFF.

The V call is TRBV9, the J call TRBJ2-3, with TRBD2 identical over 8 bases. Germline-derived CDR1 and CDR2 are SGDLS and YYNGEE. The CDR3 extends over 14 amino acids. V lost 3 bases, J lost 3 bases, and 3 bases stayed unmatched. The CDR3 protein is CASSGRGATDTQYF. DNA of the CDR3: TGTGCCAGCAGCGGGCGGGGGGCGACAGATACGCAGTATTTT.

The chain has TRBV7-2 and TRBJ2-6, with D unresolved. The CDR3 loop spans 14 amino acids. Per germline, CDR1 SGHTA and CDR2 FQGNSA. V lost 1 base and J lost 4, with 5 bases in between. The DNA for the CDR3 is TGTGCCAGCAGCTTAGGGCAGGGGGCCAACGTCCTGACTTTC. As protein: CASSLGQGANVLTF.

The chain carries TRBV7-2 and TRBJ2-5; possible D gene TRBD1, 6 bases. The J call may be wrong; the DNA end is better matched by TRBJ2-3. This CDR3 region has 19 residues. Germline lookup yields CDR1 SGHTA and CDR2 FQGNSA. In DNA form, the CDR3 reads TGTGCCAGCAGCTTAGCACAAAGGAACTTGGCAGGGGCAACAGATACGCAGTATTTT. Protein product: CASSLAQRNLAGATDTQYF.

This sequence joins TRBV3-1 and TRBJ1-2; D unclear. V lost 1 base, J lost 5 bases, and 5 bases lay in between. CDR1 is LGHDT, CDR2 YNNKEL, per germline (reference sequence). This CDR3 is built from 12 residues. The CDR3: CASSQATYGYTF. The CDR3 nucleotides read TGTGCCAGCAGCCAAGCAACGTATGGCTACACCTTC.

This chain links TRBV7-2 with TRBJ2-1; D is unclear. Trimming removed 1 base at V and 6 bases at J, with 10 bases between. The V gene's germline CDR1 is SGHTA and CDR2 FQGNSA. The CDR3 loop spans 14 amino acids. CDR3: CASSLDPAANEQFF. CDR3 DNA: TGTGCCAGCAGCTTAGATCCGGCGGCCAATGAGCAGTTCTTC.

This clonotype was recorded at least ten times. This chain joins TRBV6-1 and TRBJ1-6, with a tentative D call TRBD1 (5 bases). Germline CDR1 is MNHNS and CDR2 is SASEGT. The CDR3 is made up of 14 amino acids. V lost 6 bases and J 7 bases, leaving 13 bases between the germline ends. The CDR3 reads CASSPGVSNSPLHF. The CDR3 DNA reads as TGTGCCAGCAGCCCGGGGGTGTCCAATTCACCCCTCCACTTT.

This sequence joins TRBV10-2 and TRBJ2-5; TRBD2 matches at 12 bases. The J call may be faulty, since TRBJ2-1 better matches the DNA end. Germline CDR1 reads WSHSY; CDR2 reads SAAADI. The CDR3 covers 14 residues. In DNA, the CDR3 is TGCGCCACCTCCCTGACTAGCGGGAGCGGAGAGCAGTTCTTC. This translates into CATSLTSGSGEQFF.

The rearrangement joins TRBV7-2 to TRBJ2-4; the match to TRBD1 covers 10 bases. The CDR3 extends over 14 amino acids. V was clipped by 7 bases and J by 7 bases; unmatched bases: 7. Germline values: CDR1 SGHTA, CDR2 FQGNSA. The CDR3 sequence is CASNKPGQGNIQYF. DNA of the CDR3: TGTGCCAGCAACAAGCCGGGACAGGGGAACATTCAGTACTTC. Complete variable domain (other parts from reference TRBV7-2 and TRBJ2-4): GAGVSQSPSNKVTEKGKDVELRCDPISGHTALYWYRQSLGQGLEFLIYFQGNSAPDKSGLPSDRFSAERTGGSVSTLTIQRTQQEDSAVYLCASNKPGQGNIQYFGAGTRLSVL.

This clonotype was observed once. The rearrangement links TRBV30 to TRBJ1-2; no firm D call. The CDR3 sequence is 11 residues long. V was shortened by 1 base and J by 5 bases, with 5 bases between the two germline ends. CDR1 is GTSNPN, CDR2 SVGIG, per germline (reference sequence). The CDR3 reads CAWSGGYGYTF. The CDR3 region has the DNA TGTGCCTGGAGTGGAGGTTATGGCTACACCTTC.

The V gene is TRBV12-3 or TRBV12-4, the J gene TRBJ2-3; 8 bases line up with TRBD2. CDR3 size: 16 residues. V shed 0 bases, J shed 3 bases, and the junction held 5 bases outside the gene matches. The CDR3 spells CASSLAGSGATDTQYF. The CDR3 DNA is TGTGCCAGCAGTTTAGCAGGTAGCGGGGCGACAGATACGCAGTATTTT.